This TCR beta chain was obtained from a study of early T cells in non-severe SARS-CoV-2 infection. Study-level information: Sequenced bulk RNA came from whole blood that was unsorted, and chains were unpaired.

This clonotype was seen at least ten times. One entry per CDR3 protein results from TCRdb running MiXCR on the 5' RACE reads. Here the sample spans some 61,000 distinct CDR3 sequences, more than 9% being singletons. The germline CDR1 and CDR2 sequences are SGDLS and YYNGEE. The CDR3 extends over 13 amino acids. Trimming removed 3 bases at V and 3 bases at J, with 9 bases between. The sequencing sample was made of whole blood. The TCR comes from an adult who was a healthcare worker with PCR-confirmed SARS-CoV-2 infection or an uninfected control (not recorded which). The rearrangement joins TRBV9 to TRBJ1-1; D gene uncertain. CDR3 in amino acids: CASSGYGDTEAFF. Written as DNA, the CDR3 is TGTGCCAGCAGCGGGTACGGAGACACTGAAGCTTTCTTT.